This T cell receptor (beta chain) comes out of a study of T cells in Graves' hyperthyroidism and ophthalmopathy. RNA transcripts gave rise to amplified TCR beta CDR3 regions. Using the HTBI primer set, a first-round RT-PCR was run on the TCR CDR3. MiXCR, applied by TCRdb to the multiplex PCR reads, yields one record per CDR3 protein. The sample holds under 650,000 distinct CDR3 sequences, roughly 17% seen once. The table lists this clonotype with a few counts. Trimming pared 5 bases from V and 3 bases from J, leaving 25 bases between. The CDR3 loop spans 18 amino acids. Germline CDR1 is SGHTS and CDR2 is YDEGEE.

The gene calls are TRBV5-8 and TRBJ2-3; no reliable D call. Sequenced input: blood. The sequence derives from a woman in her thirties with Graves' hyperthyroidism. The CDR3 DNA sequence: TGTGCCAGCAGGGATCTTGGTACGATAGGGAAGTTAACAGATACGCAGTATTTT. Protein: CASRDLGTIGKLTDTQYF.